This entry lists 3 T cell receptor beta chains sequenced from one sample in a study of cytomegalovirus exposure and HLA in healthy donors. The protocol was immunoSEQ multiplex PCR, while the TCRdb copy is restricted to in-frame clones and leaves out a portion. The sample has fewer than 250,000 clones, around 87% seen once. The material sequenced was PBMCs. All receptors come from a woman between 18 and 30 years old in good health and CMV-seropositive.

The chain carries TRBV6-1 and TRBJ1-5; perhaps TRBD1 as D (5 bases). V was trimmed by 8 bases and J by 3 bases, leaving 14 bases between them. The CDR3 is 14 residues long. Germline loops: CDR1 MNHNS, CDR2 SASEGT. For the CDR3, the DNA is TGTGCCAGCTCGAGCGCAGGGAACAATCAGCCCCAGCATTTT. Protein: CASSSAGNNQPQHF.

The V gene is TRBV5-4, the J gene TRBJ2-7, with 7 bases that match TRBD1. The V segment lost 4 bases and the J segment 0 bases; nucleotides outside the gene matches: 4. CDR3 length: 14 amino acids. Germline loops: CDR1 SGHNT, CDR2 YYREEE (reference sequence). The CDR3: CASSPRTGSYEQYF. In nucleotides, the CDR3 is TGTGCCAGCAGCCCAAGGACAGGCTCCTACGAGCAGTACTTC.

The genes are TRBV4-2 and TRBJ2-2; 11 bases are a match to TRBD2. The CDR3 runs to 16 residues. Germline V gene lookup returns CDR1 LGHNA and CDR2 YNFKEQ. The ends lost 0 bases at V and 4 bases at J; junction bases unmatched: 1. CDR3 residues: CASSQETSGITGELFF. The DNA for the CDR3 is TGTGCCAGCAGCCAAGAGACTAGCGGGATCACCGGGGAGCTGTTTTTT.